This is a list of T cell receptor beta chains from one sample in a study of cytomegalovirus exposure and HLA in healthy donors. The table came from immunoSEQ multiplex PCR; TCRdb's copy has only in-frame clones and leaves some out. The sample shows 100,000 to 150,000 clones, 70% to 75% of them seen only once. The sequenced sample was PBMCs. The receptor set was obtained from a male donor in good health and CMV-seronegative. CDR3s include the opening cysteine and the closing phenylalanine or tryptophan. The D gene is left open where the match is weak. For some rows the clone size is stated as once, few or many, or as a class when expanded; others skip it.

j_call d_call clone_size v_call cdr3_aa cdr3_nt
TRBJ2-1 TRBD2 NA TRBV5-4 CASSPPGLAGKDEQFF TGTGCCAGCAGCCCTCCCGGGCTAGCGGGCAAGGATGAGCAGTTCTTC
TRBJ2-1 NA few TRBV21-1 CASSKEDAGCGTEPYNEQFF TGTGCCAGCAGCAAAGAGGATGCTGGTTGCGGGACTGAACCATACAATGAGCAGTTCTTC
TRBJ1-1 NA NA TRBV30 CAWSWSGTEAFF TGTGCCTGGAGTTGGTCGGGGACTGAAGCTTTCTTT
TRBJ2-1 TRBD2 few TRBV4-3 CASSQGTRNEQFF TGCGCCAGCAGCCAAGGGACTAGGAATGAGCAGTTCTTC
TRBJ2-3 TRBD2 NA TRBV5-5 CASSLAPSGGSDTQYF TGTGCCAGCAGCTTGGCGCCTAGCGGGGGCTCAGATACGCAGTATTTT
TRBJ1-2 NA NA TRBV5-6 CASSLARNYGYTF TGTGCCAGCAGCTTGGCCCGGAACTATGGCTACACCTTC
TRBJ2-1 TRBD2 NA TRBV25-1 CASSELAGGPYNEQFF TGTGCCAGCAGTGAATTAGCGGGAGGTCCCTACAATGAGCAGTTCTTC
TRBJ1-2 TRBD1 NA TRBV9 CAGSGTGHSNYGYTF TGTGCCGGCAGCGGGACAGGTCACTCTAACTATGGCTACACCTTC
TRBJ1-1 NA NA TRBV6-5 CASSTTANTEAFF TGTGCCAGCAGTACCACAGCGAACACTGAAGCTTTCTTT
TRBJ2-3 NA once TRBV6-1 CASSYSRGTDTQYF TGTGCCAGCAGCTATTCAAGGGGCACCGATACGCAGTATTTT
TRBJ2-7 TRBD2 NA TRBV28 CASSLRSSGRIDEQYF TGTGCCAGCAGTTTACGCTCTAGCGGGAGGATTGACGAGCAGTACTTC
TRBJ1-5 TRBD1 few TRBV28 CASSLFRGQGPSSSNQPQHF TGTGCCAGCAGTTTATTTCGGGGACAGGGGCCGTCTTCCAGCAATCAGCCCCAGCATTTT
TRBJ1-1 TRBD1 NA TRBV5-1 CASSRDRGARNTEAFF TGCGCCAGCAGCCGGGACAGGGGGGCTCGGAACACTGAAGCTTTCTTT
TRBJ2-1 NA NA TRBV19 CASSMRYEQFF TGTGCCAGTAGTATGCGATATGAGCAGTTCTTC
TRBJ2-1 TRBD2 NA TRBV7-2 CASSYRLAGYNEQFF TGTGCCAGCAGCTACAGACTAGCGGGTTACAATGAGCAGTTCTTC
TRBJ1-4 NA NA TRBV19 CASSRPRDGDEKLFF TGTGCCAGTAGCCGACCCAGGGATGGTGATGAAAAACTGTTTTTT
TRBJ2-4 NA NA TRBV7-9 CASRPAGSKNIQYF TGTGCCAGCAGGCCCGCGGGATCCAAAAACATTCAGTACTTC
TRBJ2-7 TRBD2 NA TRBV27 CASSSLAGGPPYEQYF TGTGCCAGCAGTTCACTTGCGGGAGGGCCCCCCTACGAGCAGTACTTC
TRBJ1-3 NA few TRBV6-6 CASSYLSGGSGNTIYF TGTGCCAGCAGTTACTTATCGGGGGGCTCTGGAAACACCATATATTTT
TRBJ2-7 NA once TRBV21-1 CASSNPGGVDYEQYF TGTGCCAGCAGCAACCCCGGGGGGGTGGACTACGAGCAGTACTTC
TRBJ2-1 TRBD2 NA TRBV27 CASSLAGGNEQFF TGTGCCAGCAGCCTAGCGGGAGGAAATGAGCAGTTCTTC
TRBJ2-3 TRBD2 NA TRBV7-9 CASSLGLAGVPDTQYF TGTGCCAGCAGCCTGGGACTAGCGGGGGTTCCAGATACGCAGTATTTT
TRBJ2-3 NA NA TRBV4-1 CASSQEQWGTDTQYF TGCGCCAGCAGCCAAGAACAGTGGGGCACAGATACGCAGTATTTT
TRBJ1-1 NA NA TRBV27 CASSLSSGQWYTEAFF TGTGCCAGCAGTTTATCGAGTGGACAGTGGTACACTGAAGCTTTCTTT
TRBJ2-7 NA NA TRBV21-1 CASSNTVPNSYEQYF TGTGCCAGCAGCAATACGGTACCGAACTCCTACGAGCAGTACTTC
TRBJ2-3 NA NA TRBV5-1 CASSLLGGRSRTDTQYF TGCGCCAGCAGCTTGCTTGGCGGGCGATCCCGCACAGATACGCAGTATTTT
TRBJ1-2 NA few TRBV5-8 CASSPGEVLYGVTF TGTGCCAGCAGCCCCGGAGAGGTCCTCTATGGTGTCACCTTC
TRBJ2-3 NA few TRBV7-3 CASSPEQGWRRDTDTQYF TGTGCCAGCAGCCCTGAACAGGGCTGGCGAAGGGACACAGATACGCAGTATTTT
TRBJ2-5 TRBD2 once TRBV7-2 CASSPLGLAGVSETQYF TGTGCCAGCAGCCCCCTTGGACTAGCGGGAGTGTCAGAGACCCAGTACTTC
TRBJ1-5 NA NA TRBV6-1 CASNLERVGNQPQHF TGTGCCAGCAACCTAGAGAGGGTGGGCAATCAGCCCCAGCATTTT
TRBJ2-7 TRBD2 NA TRBV28 CASRLAGIIYEQYF TGTGCCAGCAGACTAGCGGGTATAATCTACGAGCAGTACTTC
TRBJ2-3 TRBD2 NA TRBV7-9 CASSSGLAGARTDTQYF TGTGCCAGCAGTTCGGGACTAGCGGGGGCCCGCACAGATACGCAGTATTTT
TRBJ2-7 NA NA TRBV7-2 CASSQSGAEQYF TGTGCCAGCAGCCAAAGTGGAGCTGAGCAGTACTTC
TRBJ2-1 TRBD1 NA TRBV5-6 CASSPDRIGYNEQFF TGTGCCAGCAGCCCGGACAGGATCGGGTACAATGAGCAGTTCTTC
TRBJ2-1 TRBD1 NA TRBV5-6 CASSNRDSYNEQFF TGTGCCAGCAGCAACAGGGACAGCTACAATGAGCAGTTCTTC
TRBJ1-2 TRBD1 few TRBV6-5 CASKSGQGDGYTF TGTGCCAGCAAGTCGGGACAGGGTGACGGCTACACCTTC
TRBJ2-1 TRBD2 NA TRBV11-2 CASSFNDRLAGASHEQFF TGTGCCAGCAGCTTCAACGATAGACTAGCGGGGGCCAGCCATGAGCAGTTCTTC
TRBJ2-3 TRBD2 NA TRBV7-8 CASSLEFLAGSTDTQYF TGTGCCAGCAGCTTAGAATTTCTAGCGGGTAGCACAGATACGCAGTATTTT
TRBJ2-3 NA NA TRBV28 CASITPRAGLPRRLLF TGTGCCAGCATTACCCCTAGAGCAGGGCTCCCCCGCCGTCTCCTTTTT
TRBJ2-2 NA few TRBV27 CASSFGGATGELFF TGTGCCAGCAGTTTCGGAGGCGCCACCGGGGAGCTGTTTTTT
TRBJ1-5 TRBD1 NA TRBV7-2 CASSPGQVNQPQHF TGTGCCAGCAGCCCGGGACAGGTAAATCAGCCCCAGCATTTT
TRBJ1-5 TRBD1 NA TRBV5-6 CASSFRDSLGNQPQHF TGTGCCAGCAGCTTCCGGGACAGTTTGGGAAATCAGCCCCAGCATTTT
TRBJ2-3 NA few TRBV5-1 CASSLHSSTDTQYF TGCGCCAGCAGCTTGCACAGTAGCACAGATACGCAGTATTTT
TRBJ2-7 TRBD1 once TRBV7-2 CASSKGQDYEQYF TGTGCCAGCAGCAAGGGACAGGACTACGAGCAGTACTTC
TRBJ2-5 TRBD1 few TRBV28 CASSIFLQGRGYETQYF TGTGCCAGCAGTATCTTCCTCCAGGGCAGGGGGTATGAGACCCAGTACTTC
TRBJ1-5 NA once TRBV28 CASSFPFSQNQPQHF TGTGCCAGCAGTTTTCCGTTCTCACAGAATCAGCCCCAGCATTTT
TRBJ2-7 NA NA TRBV27 CASSRRDFYEQYF TGTGCCAGCAGCCGCCGGGACTTCTACGAGCAGTACTTC
TRBJ2-3 TRBD1 NA TRBV5-8 CASSLGTGIATDTQYF TGTGCCAGCAGCTTGGGGACAGGGATTGCCACAGATACGCAGTATTTT
TRBJ1-4 TRBD1 NA TRBV4-2 CASSQATGGDEKLFF TGTGCCAGCAGCCAGGCGACAGGGGGTGATGAAAAACTGTTTTTT
TRBJ2-7 NA NA TRBV10-3 CAIRSLADGYEQYF TGTGCCATCAGATCCCTAGCAGACGGCTACGAGCAGTACTTC